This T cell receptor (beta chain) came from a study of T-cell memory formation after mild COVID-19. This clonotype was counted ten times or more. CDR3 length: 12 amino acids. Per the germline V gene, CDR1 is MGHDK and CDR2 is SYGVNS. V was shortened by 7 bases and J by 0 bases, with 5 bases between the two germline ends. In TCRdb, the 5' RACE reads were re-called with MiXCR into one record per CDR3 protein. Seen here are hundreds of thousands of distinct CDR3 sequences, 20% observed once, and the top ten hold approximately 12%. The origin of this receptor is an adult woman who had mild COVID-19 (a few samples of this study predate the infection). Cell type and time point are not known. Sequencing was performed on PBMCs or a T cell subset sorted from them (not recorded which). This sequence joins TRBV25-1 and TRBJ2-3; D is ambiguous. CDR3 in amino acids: CASNNSTDTQYF. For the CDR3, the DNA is TGTGCCAGCAATAACAGCACAGATACGCAGTATTTT.